One and the same sample provided the 13 T cell receptor beta chains below, sequenced in a study of T cell changes during pregnancy in multiple sclerosis. Generated by immunoSEQ multiplex PCR, the TCRdb table keeps only in-frame clones and is missing some. Of about 60,000 clones listed, under 95% are singletons. The sample consisted of CD4+ T cells from peripheral blood mononuclear cells, taken after pregnancy. The receptors were sampled from a female donor in good health, enrolled as a control in a pregnancy study.

The V gene is TRBV18, the J gene TRBJ2-1; 8 bases are a match to TRBD2. The V gene's germline CDR1 is KGHSH and CDR2 LQKENI. The CDR3 totals 16 residues. Losses at the gene ends were 2 bases for V and 5 bases for J; bases not matched to a gene: 8. This chain's CDR3 is CASSPGKRGFNNEQFF. The CDR3 nucleotides are TGTGCCAGCTCACCAGGGAAGCGGGGGTTTAACAATGAGCAGTTCTTC.

The J gene is TRBJ1-6, the V gene TRBV30, with D maybe TRBD1 (5 bases). V dropped 0 bases and J dropped 6 bases, with 9 bases sitting between them. Looked up from germline, CDR1 is GTSNPN and CDR2 is SVGIG (reference sequence). The CDR3 totals 14 residues. This chain's CDR3 is CAWSVSRANSPLHF. The DNA of the CDR3 is TGTGCCTGGAGTGTAAGCAGGGCTAATTCACCCCTCCACTTT. The entire variable domain, with the rest obtained from reference TRBV30 and TRBJ1-6, is as follows: SQTIHQWPATLVQPVGSPLSLECTVEGTSNPNLYWYRQAAGRGLQLLFYSVGIGQISSEVPQNLSASRPQDRQFILSSKKLLLSDSGFYLCAWSVSRANSPLHFGNGTRLTVT.

The genes are TRBV28 and TRBJ2-1; D gene unclear. Germline assignment: CDR1 MDHEN and CDR2 SYDVKM. The CDR3 has 11 amino acids. The ends were cut back, 2 bases at V and 8 bases at J, with 4 bases in the middle. DNA of the CDR3: TGTGCCAGCAGTTTACGGTATGAGCAGTTCTTC. Amino acid sequence: CASSLRYEQFF. Complete variable domain (other parts from reference TRBV28 and TRBJ2-1): DVKVTQSSRYLVKRTGEKVFLECVQDMDHENMFWYRQDPGLGLRLIYFSYDVKMKEKGDIPEGYSVSREKKERFSLILESASTNQTSMYLCASSLRYEQFFGPGTRLTVL.

This sequence joins TRBV9 and TRBJ1-4; 7 bases map to TRBD1. Trimming removed 2 bases from V and 3 bases from J; junction bases left unmatched: 7. From germline, CDR1 is SGDLS and CDR2 YYNGEE. The CDR3 spans 16 residues. The CDR3 region has the DNA TGTGCCAGCAGCGTGGGTACGGGACAGTCTAATGAAAAACTGTTTTTT. Translated: CASSVGTGQSNEKLFF.

The rearrangement uses TRBV2 and TRBJ2-5, with D possibly TRBD2 on 5 matching bases. V lost 6 bases, J lost 4 bases, and 15 bases lay in between. There are 14 residues in the CDR3. CDR1 is SNHLY, CDR2 FYNNEI, per germline. The chain's CDR3 is CASSDGSSRETQYF. CDR3 sequence (DNA): TGTGCCAGCAGCGATGGGAGTTCCCGAGAGACCCAGTACTTC.

The rearrangement joins TRBV5-1 to TRBJ1-2; TRBD1 matches 8 bases. Germline-derived CDR1 and CDR2 are SGHRS and YFSETQ. The J segment lost 1 base and the V segment lost 2 bases, leaving 13 bases of the junction unmatched. The CDR3 runs to 18 residues. The CDR3 is CASSLGGDGTGINYGYTF. CDR3 coding DNA: TGCGCCAGCAGCTTAGGCGGGGACGGGACAGGTATTAACTATGGCTACACCTTC.

The table lists this clone with a count of one. The chain recombines TRBV11-3 with TRBJ1-1; weak D call: TRBD1 (5 bases). The ends were cut back, 4 bases at V and 0 bases at J, with 21 bases in the middle. Germline V gives CDR1 SGHNT, CDR2 YENEEA. CDR3 length equals 18 residues. CDR3 amino acids: CASSSRQSDRFMNTEAFF. DNA of the CDR3: TGTGCCAGCAGCTCCCGACAGTCAGACCGATTCATGAACACTGAAGCTTTCTTT.

V gene TRBV6-5 combines with J gene TRBJ2-2; D uncertain. Germline lookup yields CDR1 MNHEY and CDR2 SVGAGI. V dropped 8 bases and J dropped 4 bases, with 14 bases sitting between them. The CDR3 has 14 residues. CDR3 in amino acids: CASGRALLTGELFF. Written as DNA, the CDR3 is TGTGCCAGCGGTCGAGCCTTACTCACCGGGGAGCTGTTTTTT.

V is TRBV11-2 and J is TRBJ1-4; D call uncertain. The CDR3 is made up of 13 amino acids. CDR1 is SGHAT and CDR2 is FQNNGV in the germline V gene. Trimming took 1 base from V and 11 from J, leaving 11 bases between them. The CDR3 DNA reads as TGTGCCAGCAGCTTAGCCCTGGAGCGGAAACTGTTTTTT. Translation gives CASSLALERKLFF.

This clone was picked up one time. The J gene is TRBJ2-3, the V gene TRBV5-1; 7 bases are shared with TRBD1. The CDR3 consists of 15 residues. CDR1 is SGHRS and CDR2 is YFSETQ in the germline V gene. J was trimmed by 1 base and V by 4 bases; bases with no gene match: 6. The CDR3 DNA reads TGCGCCAGCAGCGGCAACAGGGGTGGCACAGATACGCAGTATTTT. Translated: CASSGNRGGTDTQYF.

The gene calls are TRBV6-1 and TRBJ1-1; D perhaps matches TRBD1 (6 bases). V dropped 6 bases and J dropped 5 bases, with 16 bases sitting between them. Germline assignment: CDR1 MNHNS and CDR2 SASEGT. The CDR3 has 14 amino acids. The CDR3 reads CASRDRSSETEAFF. CDR3 DNA: TGTGCCAGCAGGGACAGATCGTCCGAGACTGAAGCTTTCTTT.

The chain combines TRBV5-1 with TRBJ2-5; D is possibly TRBD2 (6 bases). Germline CDR1 SGHRS, CDR2 YFSETQ. V shed 4 bases and J shed 2 bases, with 9 bases lying between them. CDR3 length: 13 residues. In DNA, the CDR3 is TGCGCCAGCAGCGCGGGACTGCAAGAGACCCAGTACTTC. This codes for CASSAGLQETQYF.

V is TRBV19 and J is TRBJ1-1; D unclear. V was shortened by 8 bases and J by 4 bases, with 11 bases between the two germline ends. Looked up from germline, CDR1 is LNHDA and CDR2 is SQIVND (reference sequence). This CDR3 region has 12 residues. The CDR3 region has the DNA TGTGCCAGTGGCGGGAGTTTCACTGAAGCTTTCTTT. This gives the protein CASGGSFTEAFF.